This is a list of T cell receptor beta chains from one sample in a study of blood T cell repertoires in COVID-19. Produced via immunoSEQ multiplex PCR; TCRdb's table is partial and in-frame only. The sample yields about 200,000 clones, roughly 78% seen once. The sequencing input was peripheral blood. These receptor sequences come from a woman older than 75 with active or convalescent COVID-19. The CDR3 runs from the conserved cysteine through the conserved F or W. The D gene is left open where the match is weak. The size field is filled for only some rows; it gives once, few, many or a size class.

D	length	J	V	size	CDR3	DNA
TRBD2	17	TRBJ2-3	TRBV7-2	-	CASSLYRAGVEADTQYF	TGTGCCAGCAGCTTATATCGAGCGGGGGTCGAGGCAGATACGCAGTATTTT
TRBD2	17	TRBJ2-2	TRBV27	-	CASSLLYPSGDSGELFF	TGTGCCAGCAGTTTATTGTACCCTAGCGGGGATTCCGGGGAGCTGTTTTTT
-	14	TRBJ2-2	TRBV23-1	-	CASTVHQASGELFF	TGCGCCAGCACTGTCCACCAGGCTTCAGGGGAGCTGTTTTTT
-	13	TRBJ1-2	TRBV12-3/TRBV12-4	-	CASSLGEVYGYTF	TGTGCCAGCAGTTTAGGGGAGGTCTATGGCTACACCTTC
-	19	TRBJ1-6	TRBV6-1	few	CASSVGRNFWSSYNSPLHF	TGTGCCAGCAGTGTGGGGCGAAACTTTTGGAGCTCCTATAATTCACCCCTCCACTTT
TRBD1	14	TRBJ1-4	TRBV9	-	CASRGTGNNEKLFF	TGTGCCAGCAGGGGGACAGGGAATAATGAAAAACTGTTTTTT
-	16	TRBJ1-3	TRBV28	-	CASSLLEASSGNTIYF	TGTGCCAGCAGTTTATTGGAGGCCAGCTCTGGAAACACCATATATTTT
-	13	TRBJ2-1	TRBV15	once	CATSRDPGDEQFF	TGTGCCACCAGCAGAGATCCCGGGGATGAGCAGTTCTTC
-	15	TRBJ1-5	TRBV10-1	-	CASSISGRGNQPQHF	TGCGCCAGCAGTATCTCAGGGCGAGGCAATCAGCCCCAGCATTTT
TRBD1	15	TRBJ2-5	TRBV4-3	many	CASSQAQGYQETQYF	TGCGCCAGCAGCCAAGCACAGGGGTACCAAGAGACCCAGTACTTC
TRBD2	18	TRBJ2-5	TRBV6-2/TRBV6-3	-	CASSLDISGVLDQETQYF	TGTGCCAGCAGCCTCGATATCAGCGGGGTCCTGGATCAAGAGACCCAGTACTTC
-	16	TRBJ2-2	TRBV7-6	few	CASTARRGAGTGELFF	TGTGCCAGCACCGCCCGTCGGGGGGCCGGAACCGGGGAGCTGTTTTTT
-	13	TRBJ1-4	TRBV29-1	-	CSVKQGINEKLFF	TGCAGCGTTAAACAGGGAATTAATGAAAAACTGTTTTTT
TRBD1	16	TRBJ2-5	TRBV19	few	CASSIDGSTGRQTQYF	TGTGCCAGTAGTATAGATGGTTCGACAGGGCGCCAGACCCAGTACTTC
TRBD2	14	TRBJ2-1	TRBV5-4	-	CASSGTSGDNEQFF	TGTGCCAGCAGCGGGACTAGCGGGGACAATGAGCAGTTCTTC
-	16	TRBJ2-7	TRBV5-1	-	CASSGGGLQSSYEQYF	TGCGCCAGCAGTGGTGGGGGCCTCCAAAGCTCCTACGAGCAGTACTTC
TRBD1	14	TRBJ2-3	TRBV24-1	-	CATTPGQHTDTQYF	TGTGCCACCACACCGGGACAGCACACAGATACGCAGTATTTT
TRBD1	13	TRBJ2-1	TRBV30	once	CAWSTGTGYEQFF	TGTGCCTGGAGTACCGGGACAGGGTATGAGCAGTTCTTC
TRBD1	15	TRBJ2-7	TRBV6-2/TRBV6-3	few	CASSWAGTGVEEQYF	TGTGCCAGCAGCTGGGCCGGGACAGGGGTTGAAGAGCAGTACTTC
-	13	TRBJ2-5	TRBV27	-	CASSLVSGETQYF	TGTGCCAGCAGTTTAGTGTCCGGGGAGACCCAGTACTTC
TRBD2	18	TRBJ2-3	TRBV5-1	-	CASSPGLAGGPGTDTQYF	TGCGCCAGCAGCCCCGGACTAGCGGGGGGGCCGGGCACAGATACGCAGTATTTT
-	14	TRBJ1-5	TRBV5-6	-	CASTFARGTGPQHF	TGTGCCAGCACCTTTGCGAGGGGGACGGGGCCCCAGCATTTT
-	18	TRBJ1-2	TRBV4-2	-	CASSQADTAAGSFRGYTF	TGTGCCAGCAGCCAGGCCGACACGGCCGCCGGCAGCTTCAGGGGCTACACCTTC
-	15	TRBJ1-4	TRBV18	few	CASSPTGLANEKLFF	TGTGCCAGCTCACCAACGGGACTAGCTAATGAAAAACTGTTTTTT
-	15	TRBJ1-5	TRBV11-2	-	CASSVDSSSNQPQHF	TGTGCCAGCAGTGTTGACTCCAGTAGCAATCAGCCCCAGCATTTT
TRBD2	15	TRBJ2-3	TRBV7-9	-	CASSLERGPPDTQYF	TGTGCCAGCAGCTTAGAGCGGGGACCCCCCGATACGCAGTATTTT
TRBD1	14	TRBJ1-1	TRBV10-1	-	CASSAGQGNTEAFF	TGCGCCAGCAGCGCCGGACAGGGGAACACTGAAGCTTTCTTT
-	14	TRBJ1-5	TRBV2	-	CASSEQGFRQPQHF	TGTGCCAGCAGTGAACAGGGATTCAGACAGCCCCAGCATTTT
TRBD1	15	TRBJ1-1	TRBV28	-	CASSLTGGSSTEAFF	TGTGCCAGCAGTCTAACAGGGGGCTCGTCGACTGAAGCTTTCTTT
-	13	TRBJ2-7	TRBV5-6	-	CASSPPGAYEQYF	TGTGCCAGCAGCCCCCCAGGGGCCTACGAGCAGTACTTC
-	14	TRBJ1-3	TRBV6-5	-	CASSYSDRGNTIYF	TGTGCCAGCAGTTACAGCGACAGGGGAAACACCATATATTTT
TRBD1	16	TRBJ1-5	TRBV5-1	few	CASSLFGTGGGQPQHF	TGCGCCAGCAGCTTGTTTGGGACAGGGGGCGGTCAGCCCCAGCATTTT
-	12	TRBJ2-7	TRBV12-3/TRBV12-4	-	CASSPLRYEQYF	TGTGCCAGCAGTCCACTACGCTACGAGCAGTACTTC
-	13	TRBJ2-7	TRBV18	-	CASSLGQSYEQYF	TGTGCCAGCTCACTTGGACAGTCCTACGAGCAGTACTTC
TRBD1	16	TRBJ2-4	TRBV2	-	CASSVGQGVTKNIQYF	TGTGCCAGCAGCGTTGGACAGGGGGTTACCAAAAACATTCAGTACTTC
-	13	TRBJ2-5	TRBV11-2	-	CASSQREAETQYF	TGTGCCAGCAGCCAAAGAGAGGCAGAGACCCAGTACTTC
-	14	TRBJ1-3	TRBV5-1	-	CASSLTGIGNTIYF	TGCGCCAGCAGCTTGACAGGGATTGGAAACACCATATATTTT
-	13	TRBJ2-3	TRBV24-1	few	CATSDSQRGTQYF	TGTGCCACCAGTGATTCCCAAAGAGGTACGCAGTATTTT
TRBD2	14	TRBJ2-1	TRBV19	-	CASNRRGAANEQFF	TGTGCCAGTAATAGGCGGGGGGCCGCCAATGAGCAGTTCTTC
-	12	TRBJ2-1	TRBV12-3/TRBV12-4	once	CASSPTGNEQFF	TGTGCCAGCAGTCCCACCGGGAATGAGCAGTTCTTC
-	14	TRBJ2-2	TRBV7-2	once	CASSPTLNTGELFF	TGTGCCAGCAGCCCGACACTGAACACCGGGGAGCTGTTTTTT
TRBD1	14	TRBJ1-2	TRBV14	-	CASSQPGQGFGYTF	TGTGCCAGCAGCCAACCGGGACAGGGTTTTGGCTACACCTTC